The table lists the clone carrying this TCR beta chain with many counts. The antigen is undetermined. This sample is part of a study of CD8 T cells in ankylosing spondylitis. General observations from the study: What seemed typical of ankylosing spondylitis blood was a TCR beta motif built from 8 or 9 highly homologous variants. Reports of some motif variants in reactive arthritis synovial fluid and blood predate this one. Reports say disease-linked clones showed up significantly more in matched ankylosing spondylitis synovial fluid.

A single record per CDR3 protein comes from TCRdb applying MiXCR to the 5' RACE reads. Altogether 150,000 to 200,000 distinct CDR3 sequences are present, under 15% being singletons, with the ten largest covering about 11%. Germline CDR1 and CDR2: MNHNS and SASEGT. V lost 6 bases and J lost 8; bases outside the gene matches: 13. CDR3 length: 16 residues. Sequenced material: blood, either unsorted or a sorted T cell fraction (not recorded which). This receptor was taken from a female donor with ankylosing spondylitis or in good health (not recorded which). J is TRBJ1-6 and V is TRBV6-1; 7 bases agree with TRBD1. CDR3 DNA: TGTGCCAGCAGCCGTGGACAGATCACAGGGGATTCACCCCTCCACTTT. Its protein product is CASSRGQITGDSPLHF.